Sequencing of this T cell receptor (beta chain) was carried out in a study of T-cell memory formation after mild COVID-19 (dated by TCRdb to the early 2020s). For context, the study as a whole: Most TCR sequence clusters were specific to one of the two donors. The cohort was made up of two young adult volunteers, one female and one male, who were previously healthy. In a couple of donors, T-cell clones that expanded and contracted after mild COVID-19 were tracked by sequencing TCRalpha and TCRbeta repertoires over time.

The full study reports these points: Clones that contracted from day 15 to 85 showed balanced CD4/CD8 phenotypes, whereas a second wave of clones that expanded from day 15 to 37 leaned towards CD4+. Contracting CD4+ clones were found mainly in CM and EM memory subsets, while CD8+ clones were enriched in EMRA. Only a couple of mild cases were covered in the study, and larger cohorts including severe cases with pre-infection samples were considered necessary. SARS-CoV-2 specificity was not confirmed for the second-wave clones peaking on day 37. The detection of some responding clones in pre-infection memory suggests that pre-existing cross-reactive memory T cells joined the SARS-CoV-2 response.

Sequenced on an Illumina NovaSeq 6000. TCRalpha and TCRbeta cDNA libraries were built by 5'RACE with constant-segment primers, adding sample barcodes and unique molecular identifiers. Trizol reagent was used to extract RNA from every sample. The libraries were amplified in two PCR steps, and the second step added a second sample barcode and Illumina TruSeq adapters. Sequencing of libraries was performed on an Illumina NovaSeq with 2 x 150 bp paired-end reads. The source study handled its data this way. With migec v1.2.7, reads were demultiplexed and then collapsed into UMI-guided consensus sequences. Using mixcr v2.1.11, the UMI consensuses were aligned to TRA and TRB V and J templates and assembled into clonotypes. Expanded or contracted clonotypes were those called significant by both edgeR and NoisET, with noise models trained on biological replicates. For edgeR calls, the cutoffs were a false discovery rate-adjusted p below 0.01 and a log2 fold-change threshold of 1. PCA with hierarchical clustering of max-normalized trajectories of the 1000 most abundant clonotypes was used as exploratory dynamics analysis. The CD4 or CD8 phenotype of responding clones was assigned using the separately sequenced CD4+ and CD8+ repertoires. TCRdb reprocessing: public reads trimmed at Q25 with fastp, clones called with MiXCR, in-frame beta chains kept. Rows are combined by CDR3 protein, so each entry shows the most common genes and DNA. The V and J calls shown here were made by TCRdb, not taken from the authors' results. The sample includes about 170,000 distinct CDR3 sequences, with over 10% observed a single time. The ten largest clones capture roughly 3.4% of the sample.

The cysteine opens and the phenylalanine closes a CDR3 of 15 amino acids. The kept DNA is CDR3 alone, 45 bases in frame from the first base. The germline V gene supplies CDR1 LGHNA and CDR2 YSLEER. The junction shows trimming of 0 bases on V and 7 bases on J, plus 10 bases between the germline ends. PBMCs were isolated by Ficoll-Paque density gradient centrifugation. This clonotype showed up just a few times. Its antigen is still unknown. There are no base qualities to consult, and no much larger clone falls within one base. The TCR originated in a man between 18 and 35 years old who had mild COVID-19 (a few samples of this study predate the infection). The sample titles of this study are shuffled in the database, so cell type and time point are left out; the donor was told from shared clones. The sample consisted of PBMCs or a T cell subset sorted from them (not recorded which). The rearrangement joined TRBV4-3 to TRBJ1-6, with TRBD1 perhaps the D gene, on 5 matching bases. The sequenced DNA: TGCGCCAGCAGCCAAGATTGGGGGAGGAATTCACCCCTCCACTTT. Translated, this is CASSQDWGRNSPLHF.